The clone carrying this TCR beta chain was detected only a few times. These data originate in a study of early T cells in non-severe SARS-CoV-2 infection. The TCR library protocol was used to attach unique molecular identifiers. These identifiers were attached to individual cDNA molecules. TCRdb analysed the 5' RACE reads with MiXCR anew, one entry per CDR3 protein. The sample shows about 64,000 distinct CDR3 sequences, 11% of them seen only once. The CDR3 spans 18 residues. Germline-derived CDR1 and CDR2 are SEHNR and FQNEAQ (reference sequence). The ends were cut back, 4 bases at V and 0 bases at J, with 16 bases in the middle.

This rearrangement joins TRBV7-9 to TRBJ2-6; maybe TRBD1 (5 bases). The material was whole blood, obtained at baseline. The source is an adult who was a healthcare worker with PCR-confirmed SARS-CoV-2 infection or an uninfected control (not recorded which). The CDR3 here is CASSSLGQSNSGANVLTF. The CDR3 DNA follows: TGTGCCAGCAGCTCCCTGGGGCAGTCTAACTCTGGGGCCAACGTCCTGACTTTC.